This T cell receptor beta chain was retrieved from a study of T-cell reconstitution after alpha-beta-depleted transplantation in children. Broader study findings: Several hundred expanded graft clones reportedly gave rise to the alpha-beta T cells present about two months after transplant. TCRbeta diversity was high at day 60 in some patients (a result of surviving recipient T cells and thymic progenitors). T-cell counts and diversity were attributed mostly to newly produced T cells one year after transplant.

TCRbeta library construction was performed incorporating unique molecular identifiers. TCRdb re-called the PCR reads through MiXCR, storing one row per CDR3 protein. This sample yields fewer than 700,000 distinct CDR3 sequences, of which under 30% are seen a single time; less than 15% belongs to the top ten. This clonotype was detected ten times or more. The antigen is undetermined. V lost 3 bases to trimming and J lost 1 base; unmatched junction nucleotides: 17. CDR3 length: 19 amino acids. The chain uses TRBV12-3 or TRBV12-4 and TRBJ1-1; 7 nucleotides agree with TRBD1. The sequenced sample was PBMCs, mostly from graft donor cells, obtained 360 days after TCRalphabeta/CD19-depleted stem cell transplant. This sequence was found in a boy under two years old who had a stem cell transplant for acute myeloid leukemia, so the T cells may come from the graft donor. The CDR3 DNA sequence: TGTGCCAGCAGTTTGGGACAGTCTAAATCCAGGGCGGGGAACACTGAAGCTTTCTTT. Amino acid sequence: CASSLGQSKSRAGNTEAFF.